This entry lists 24 T cell receptor beta chains sequenced from one sample in a study of shared clonotypes between healthy human individuals. Repertoires were generated with immunoSEQ multiplex PCR, while TCRdb's copy carries only in-frame clones and drops some. The table lists some 2,400,000 clones, approximately 94% of them singletons. Material for sequencing was naive CD4+ T cells sorted from blood. This sample's subset: CD45RA+ positively selected. Receptors were obtained from a man younger than 30 in good health.

This chain uses TRBV6-4 with TRBJ1-2; D call uncertain. Germline-derived CDR1 and CDR2 are MRHNA and SNTAGT. This CDR3 has 14 amino acids. Trimming removed 3 bases from V and 2 bases from J, with 10 bases in between. This CDR3 is CASSESASNYGYTF. CDR3 sequence (DNA): TGTGCCAGCAGTGAGTCGGCCAGCAACTATGGCTACACCTTC.

V usage is TRBV9 and J usage is TRBJ1-3; D call uncertain. Looked up from germline, CDR1 is SGDLS and CDR2 is YYNGEE. The CDR3 spans 13 residues. Trimming pared 3 bases from V and 4 bases from J, leaving 8 bases between. CDR3 loop: CASSEGDGNTIYF. The CDR3 coding sequence is TGTGCCAGCAGCGAGGGAGACGGAAACACCATATATTTT.

Points on this clone: Other DNA sequences in the sample encode the same CDR3. The rearrangement joins TRBV5-1 to TRBJ2-3; 10 bases are shared with TRBD2. V lost 0 bases, J lost 5 bases, and 3 bases stayed unmatched. The germline CDR1 and CDR2 sequences are SGHRS and YFSETQ. The CDR3 is 15 residues long. DNA of the CDR3: TGCGCCAGCAGCTTGGGGACTAGCGGTAGAGATACGCAGTATTTT. It translates to CASSLGTSGRDTQYF.

The J gene is TRBJ2-1, the V gene TRBV4-3; D gene ambiguous. Trimming cost V 4 bases and J 6 bases, with 16 bases left between them. The germline gives CDR1 LGHNA, CDR2 YSLEER. The length of the CDR3 is 15 residues. CDR3 sequence: CASSLTVPGPNEQFF. The CDR3 coding sequence is TGCGCCAGCAGCCTAACTGTCCCGGGCCCCAATGAGCAGTTCTTC.

CDR3 sequence: CAWKTLAKNIQYF. Here the CDR3 DNA reads TGTGCCTGGAAGACACTAGCCAAAAACATTCAGTACTTC. The rearrangement joins TRBV30 to TRBJ2-4; D gene uncertain. This CDR3 is built from 13 residues. The germline gives CDR1 GTSNPN, CDR2 SVGIG (reference sequence). V dropped 4 bases and J dropped 0 bases, with 7 bases sitting between them.

A few counts support this clone. The rearrangement links TRBV6-1 to TRBJ1-1; no clear D gene. Deletions cut 0 bases from V and 8 bases from J, with 7 bases between. Germline V gene sequence: CDR1 MNHNS, CDR2 SASEGT. The CDR3 covers 12 residues. The CDR3 loop reads CASSEAWTEAFF. The CDR3 DNA is TGTGCCAGCAGTGAAGCCTGGACGGAAGCTTTCTTT.

The V and J genes are TRBV6-4 and TRBJ2-7; 10 bases are shared with TRBD2. Germline V gene sequence: CDR1 MRHNA, CDR2 SNTAGT. J was trimmed by 2 bases and V by 3 bases; bases with no gene match: 4. The CDR3 sequence is 15 residues long. The CDR3 nucleotides are TGTGCCAGCAGTGAACTAGCGGGACCGACCTACGAGCAGTACTTC. It translates to CASSELAGPTYEQYF.

This clone was detected only once. This chain links TRBV6-5 with TRBJ2-1; D is unresolved. Germline values: CDR1 MNHEY, CDR2 SVGAGI. The CDR3 spans 16 residues. V was cut by 0 bases and J by 0 bases, with 9 bases left in between. The CDR3 spells CASSYSVLRSYNEQFF. DNA for the CDR3: TGTGCCAGCAGTTACTCAGTGCTCCGCTCCTACAATGAGCAGTTCTTC.

The chain uses TRBV7-2 and TRBJ2-1; no definite D call. The germline V and J ends were trimmed by 8 bases and 0 bases, with 17 bases remaining between them. CDR1 SGHTA and CDR2 FQGNSA come from the germline V gene. The CDR3 is 16 amino acids. CDR3 protein: CASGSSLVSSYNEQFF. The CDR3 DNA follows: TGTGCCAGCGGATCTTCTTTGGTGAGCTCCTACAATGAGCAGTTCTTC.

The chain has TRBV13 and TRBJ2-3; possibly TRBD1 or TRBD2 for D (5 bases each). There are 18 residues in the CDR3. The germline V gene has CDR1 PRHDT and CDR2 FYEKMQ (reference sequence). Trimming stripped 4 bases from V and 0 bases from J, with 20 bases between. The CDR3 bases are TGTGCCAGCAGCTCCTTAAAACGGGACCGCCATAGCACAGATACGCAGTATTTT. Translating it yields CASSSLKRDRHSTDTQYF.

The chain carries TRBV7-9 and TRBJ2-5; possibly TRBD2 for D (6 bases). The CDR3 is made up of 14 amino acids. V was shortened by 5 bases and J by 1 base, with 11 bases between the two germline ends. Germline values: CDR1 SEHNR, CDR2 FQNEAQ (reference sequence). CDR3 bases: TGTGCCAGCAGCCCGGGACTCCTCCAAGAGACCCAGTACTTC. This sequence encodes CASSPGLLQETQYF.

The gene calls are TRBV18 and TRBJ1-2; D perhaps matches TRBD1 (6 bases). This CDR3 contains 17 residues. Germline values: CDR1 KGHSH, CDR2 LQKENI. V was pared by 2 bases and J by 7 bases, with 23 bases between. The CDR3 spells CASSPTLTGASSAGYTF. In DNA form, the CDR3 reads TGTGCCAGCTCACCAACCCTGACAGGCGCCAGTTCGGCTGGCTACACCTTC. Full variable domain (missing parts from reference TRBV18 and TRBJ1-2): NAGVMQNPRHLVRRRGQEARLRCSPMKGHSHVYWYRQLPEEGLKFMVYLQKENIIDESGMPKERFSAEFPKEGPSILRIQQVVRGDSAAYFCASSPTLTGASSAGYTFGSGTRLTVV.

This CDR3 is CASSLDIAGYNEQFF. CDR3 in DNA: TGCGCCAGCAGCTTGGATATAGCGGGCTACAATGAGCAGTTCTTC. The rearrangement joins TRBV5-1 to TRBJ2-1; 7 bases line up with TRBD2. The CDR3 is made up of 15 amino acids. Per the germline V gene, CDR1 is SGHRS and CDR2 is YFSETQ. J gave up 3 bases and V 0 bases, and 3 bases lay outside the gene matches.

CDR3 amino acids: CASSERQGHTGELFF. CDR3 bases: TGTGCCAGCAGTGAAAGGCAGGGACACACCGGGGAGCTGTTTTTT. The chain is built from TRBV6-1 and TRBJ2-2, with D perhaps matching TRBD1 or TRBD2 (5 bases each). The germline V gene encodes CDR1 MNHNS and CDR2 SASEGT. This CDR3 comprises 15 residues. V shed 2 bases and J shed 3 bases, with 10 bases lying between them.

This chain joins TRBV7-6 and TRBJ2-1; 8 bases match TRBD2. Germline CDR1 SGHVS, CDR2 FNYEAQ. J lost 9 bases, V lost 5 bases, and 18 bases had no gene match. This CDR3 has 17 amino acids. This chain's CDR3 is CASSPSGGPWGSSEQFF. DNA for the CDR3: TGTGCCAGCAGCCCGTCGGGAGGGCCGTGGGGTTCGAGTGAGCAGTTCTTC.

V usage is TRBV2 and J usage is TRBJ1-3; D is undetermined. V was clipped by 7 bases and J by 4 bases, with 5 bases between them. Germline CDR1 and CDR2: SNHLY and FYNNEI. The length of the CDR3 is 11 residues. The DNA for the CDR3 is TGTGCCAGCAACTCCGGAAACACCATATATTTT. Encoded protein: CASNSGNTIYF.

The rearrangement links TRBV5-4 to TRBJ1-1, with D perhaps matching TRBD1 (6 bases). CDR1 is SGHNT, CDR2 YYREEE, per germline (reference sequence). V was shortened by 4 bases and J by 6 bases, with 13 bases between the two germline ends. The CDR3 has 13 amino acids. The CDR3 bases are TGTGCCAGCAGCCCTGGACAGTTACCTGAAGCTTTCTTT. It yields the protein CASSPGQLPEAFF.

The chain links TRBV10-3 to TRBJ2-1; the D gene is possibly TRBD2 (5 bases). CDR1 and CDR2 (germline): ENHRY, SYGVKD. The CDR3 length is 16 residues. Deletions cut 6 bases from V and 0 bases from J, with 15 bases between. DNA for the CDR3: TGTGCCATCAGCCACACAGCGGCCACCTCCTACAATGAGCAGTTCTTC. Amino acids: CAISHTAATSYNEQFF.

The V gene is TRBV11-3, the J gene TRBJ2-1; TRBD1 is a possible D gene (5 bases). Germline assignment: CDR1 SGHNT and CDR2 YENEEA. This CDR3 has 14 residues. V lost 3 bases and J 7 bases, leaving 13 bases between the germline ends. The chain's CDR3 is CASSFSGKRNEQFF. Here the CDR3 DNA reads TGTGCCAGCAGCTTCTCAGGGAAGAGGAATGAGCAGTTCTTC.

The chain employs TRBV7-2 and TRBJ1-2, with 8 bases identical to TRBD1. V lost 5 bases, J lost 2 bases, and 10 bases stayed unmatched. This CDR3 region has 16 residues. Germline CDR1 is SGHTA and CDR2 is FQGNSA. The CDR3 bases are TGTGCCAGCAGCATAGAGCTCTGGACAGGGAACTATGGCTACACCTTC. Encoded protein: CASSIELWTGNYGYTF.

The chain uses TRBV7-2 and TRBJ2-1, with 9 bases aligning to TRBD1. The CDR3 contains 14 residues. Germline lookup yields CDR1 SGHTA and CDR2 FQGNSA. With 1 base clipped from V and 8 bases from J, the junction kept 3 bases outside the gene matches. The CDR3 DNA reads as TGTGCCAGCAGCTTAGGACAGGGGGGATATGAGCAGTTCTTC. Its translation: CASSLGQGGYEQFF. The variable domain in full, with the rest retrieved from reference TRBV7-2 and TRBJ2-1, is GAGVSQSPSNKVTEKGKDVELRCDPISGHTALYWYRQSLGQGLEFLIYFQGNSAPDKSGLPSDRFSAERTGGSVSTLTIQRTQQEDSAVYLCASSLGQGGYEQFFGPGTRLTVL.

This clone has a single count. The rearrangement links TRBV4-3 to TRBJ2-7, with no clear D. The germline V and J ends were trimmed by 3 bases and 4 bases, with 16 bases remaining between them. The CDR3 extends over 15 amino acids. Germline CDR1 is LGHNA and CDR2 is YSLEER. CDR3 in DNA: TGCGCCAGCAGCCATCCACGTAGGACCCCTTACGAGCAGTACTTC. Protein sequence: CASSHPRRTPYEQYF.

The chain couples TRBV4-1 to TRBJ2-7; TRBD2 agrees at 7 bases. This CDR3 contains 17 residues. V trimming: 3 bases; J trimming: 6 bases; junction bases outside the gene matches: 17. Germline V lookup: CDR1 MGHRA, CDR2 YSYEKL. The CDR3 DNA is TGCGCCAGCAGCCACTGGGAGGGGACGGCCCTCTTTGGCGAGCAGTACTTC. Its protein product is CASSHWEGTALFGEQYF.

This sequence joins TRBV19 and TRBJ2-2, with D perhaps given as TRBD1 or TRBD2 (5 bases each). The V and J ends lost 5 bases and 5 bases respectively, with 15 bases between them. CDR1 is LNHDA, CDR2 SQIVND, per germline (reference sequence). This CDR3 comprises 15 residues. CDR3 sequence reads: CASSPPGPGTGELFF. The CDR3 DNA sequence: TGTGCCAGTAGTCCACCGGGACCGGGGACCGGGGAGCTGTTTTTT.